The 26 T cell receptor beta chains presented below share a single source sample, sequenced in a study of early T cells in non-severe SARS-CoV-2 infection. TCRdb independently ran MiXCR on the 5' RACE reads; one entry per CDR3 protein. The table includes around 50,000 distinct CDR3 sequences, roughly 12% detected once. The sample was whole blood. The receptor source for this set is an adult who was a healthcare worker with PCR-confirmed SARS-CoV-2 infection or an uninfected control (not recorded which).

The sample holds many counts of this clonotype. CDR3 amino acids: CASTYAPTDTQYF. In DNA, the CDR3 is TGTGCCAGCACCTACGCCCCCACAGATACGCAGTATTTT. The chain joins TRBV12-3 or TRBV12-4 to TRBJ2-3; no firm D call. Trimming stripped 7 bases from V and 2 bases from J, with 10 bases between. The CDR3 runs to 13 residues.

This clonotype was found many times. The DNA for the CDR3 is TGTGCCAGCAGGCCCAGGGGGGAGGCGTTGACCGGGGAGCTGTTTTTT. The encoded protein is CASRPRGEALTGELFF. The chain joins TRBV12-3 or TRBV12-4 to TRBJ2-2; D might be TRBD1 (7 bases). The CDR3 totals 16 residues. The germline V and J ends were trimmed by 6 bases and 5 bases, with 19 bases remaining between them.

This chain joins TRBV10-3 and TRBJ1-1, with a possible D match to TRBD1 (6 bases). The V end was cut by 0 bases, the J end by 5 bases, with 10 bases between. This CDR3 spans 14 amino acids. Germline V gives CDR1 ENHRY, CDR2 SYGVKD. The CDR3 is CAISESGGLTEAFF. As DNA, the CDR3 is TGTGCCATCAGTGAGTCCGGGGGGCTAACTGAAGCTTTCTTT.

This clonotype was recorded many times. The chain carries TRBV3-1 and TRBJ1-2; unclear D gene. Germline values: CDR1 LGHDT, CDR2 YNNKEL (reference sequence). This CDR3 has 16 residues. Trimming took 0 bases from V and 4 from J, leaving 15 bases between them. The CDR3 spells CASSQDRIVLGYGYTF. Written as DNA, the CDR3 is TGTGCCAGCAGCCAAGATCGAATCGTCTTGGGCTATGGCTACACCTTC.

The sample holds a few counts of this clonotype. V and J are TRBV30 and TRBJ2-5; D remains unclear. V lost 6 bases and J lost 5, with 10 bases in between. CDR3 length: 11 amino acids. Germline V gene data show CDR1 as GTSNPN and CDR2 as SVGIG (reference sequence). CDR3 sequence (DNA): TGTGCCTGCGCAGGTGCGGAGACCCAGTACTTC. Protein: CACAGAETQYF.

At least ten counts were recorded for this clonotype. This chain uses TRBV6-6 with TRBJ2-5; D may correspond to TRBD1 or TRBD2 (6 bases each). V was trimmed by 3 bases and J by 3 bases, leaving 14 bases between them. The CDR3 spans 15 residues. Germline loops: CDR1 MNHNY, CDR2 SVGAGI (reference sequence). The CDR3 region is CASSYPQGGEETQYF. The CDR3 DNA reads TGTGCCAGCAGTTATCCACAGGGCGGGGAAGAGACCCAGTACTTC.

The rearrangement joins TRBV7-9 to TRBJ1-1; D remains ambiguous. The CDR3 has 14 amino acids. Germline V gene sequence: CDR1 SEHNR, CDR2 FQNEAQ (reference sequence). Trimming pared 1 base from V and 4 bases from J, leaving 10 bases between. The CDR3 DNA sequence: TGTGCCAGCAGCTTAGGGCCGACGGGCACTGAAGCTTTCTTT. Protein: CASSLGPTGTEAFF.

This clonotype came up a few times. The chain carries TRBV2 and TRBJ2-6, with D perhaps matching TRBD1 (7 bases). CDR3 size: 14 residues. Per the germline V gene, CDR1 is SNHLY and CDR2 is FYNNEI. Trimming took 9 bases from V and 3 from J, leaving 12 bases between them. The CDR3 coding sequence is TGTGCCAGTACCAGGGGGGATGGGGCCAACGTCCTGACTTTC. Amino acids: CASTRGDGANVLTF.

This clonotype has at least ten counts. The rearrangement links TRBV7-9 to TRBJ1-5, with 7 nucleotides matching TRBD1. This CDR3 contains 15 residues. Germline loops: CDR1 SEHNR, CDR2 FQNEAQ (reference sequence). V shed 5 bases and J 7 bases; nucleotides not matched to a gene: 11. CDR3 region: CASSPGEGALQPQHF. CDR3 sequence (DNA): TGTGCCAGCAGCCCTGGGGAGGGGGCTTTGCAGCCCCAGCATTTT.

This clonotype was seen a few times. The chain recombines TRBV7-6 with TRBJ2-1; possibly TRBD2 for D (5 bases). CDR3 length equals 17 residues. Germline V lookup: CDR1 SGHVS, CDR2 FNYEAQ. The V gene lost 0 bases and the J gene lost 0 bases, with 12 bases spanning the gap. CDR3 loop: CASSLAKRASSYNEQFF. The CDR3 DNA reads TGTGCCAGCAGCTTAGCGAAGAGGGCCAGCTCCTACAATGAGCAGTTCTTC.

The chain combines TRBV28 with TRBJ2-7, with 9 bases identical to TRBD1. Germline trimming cut 5 bases from V and 3 bases from J; bases unmatched to any gene: 11. The CDR3 loop spans 16 amino acids. Germline V gives CDR1 MDHEN, CDR2 SYDVKM. CDR3 DNA: TGTGCCAGCAGTATCCTGACAGGGGGTGTTCTCTACGAGCAGTACTTC. Translated: CASSILTGGVLYEQYF.

This clonotype has ten or more counts. The V gene is TRBV25-1, the J gene TRBJ2-3; 11 positions agree with TRBD2. Germline trimming cut 5 bases from V and 7 bases from J; bases unmatched to any gene: 14. This CDR3 contains 17 residues. Germline lookup yields CDR1 MGHDK and CDR2 SYGVNS. For the CDR3, the DNA is TGTGCCAGCAGTCTCGGGACTAGCGGCCCCGGAGCATATACGCAGTATTTT. Its protein product is CASSLGTSGPGAYTQYF.

In this sample, this clonotype turned up many times. The rearrangement joins TRBV12-3 or TRBV12-4 to TRBJ1-5, with a possible D match to TRBD1 (5 bases). The CDR3 spans 16 residues. V lost 5 bases to trimming and J lost 0 bases, with 14 bases between them. DNA for the CDR3: TGTGCCAGCAGTCCCGGGACGGGGTATAGCAATCAGCCCCAGCATTTT. Its translation is CASSPGTGYSNQPQHF.

The chain has TRBV13 and TRBJ1-6, with D maybe TRBD1 (5 bases). CDR1 PRHDT and CDR2 FYEKMQ come from the germline V gene (reference sequence). Trimming left V 5 bases short and J 10 bases short, with 15 bases between. This CDR3 contains 14 residues. This CDR3 is CASSLNQGGSPLHF. CDR3 bases: TGTGCCAGCAGCCTCAACCAGGGTGGCTCACCCCTCCACTTT.

The chain recombines TRBV5-6 with TRBJ1-2; 7 bases map to TRBD1. CDR1 is SGHDT, CDR2 YYEEEE, per germline. Trimming removed 4 bases from V and 4 bases from J; junction bases left unmatched: 7. CDR3 size: 14 residues. In DNA form, the CDR3 reads TGTGCCAGCAGCCCCACGGGACAGCGCTATGGCTACACCTTC. Translating it yields CASSPTGQRYGYTF.

A few counts support this clonotype. The chain recombines TRBV7-6 with TRBJ2-1; D possibly uses TRBD1 or TRBD2 (5 bases each). The CDR3 totals 15 residues. The germline V gene has CDR1 SGHVS and CDR2 FNYEAQ. V shed 4 bases and J shed 4 bases, with 14 bases lying between them. In DNA, the CDR3 is TGTGCCAGCAGCTACGCCGGGGCCGGATACAATGAGCAGTTCTTC. Translation gives CASSYAGAGYNEQFF.

The gene calls are TRBV28 and TRBJ2-7, with 8 bases that match TRBD1. Trimming removed 10 bases from V and 7 bases from J; junction bases left unmatched: 6. The germline V gene encodes CDR1 MDHEN and CDR2 SYDVKM. The CDR3 spans 11 residues. The chain's CDR3 is CATQGAREQYF. CDR3 bases: TGTGCCACCCAGGGGGCGAGGGAGCAGTACTTC.

This clonotype was recorded at least ten times. This sequence joins TRBV13 and TRBJ1-1, with 8 bases identical to TRBD1. Looked up from germline, CDR1 is PRHDT and CDR2 is FYEKMQ (reference sequence). There are 13 residues in the CDR3. After removal of 7 bases from V and 6 bases from J, the junction contained 7 bases not matched to a gene. For the CDR3, the DNA is TGTGCCAGCACGGACAGGGAGGGTCCTGAAGCTTTCTTT. The encoded protein is CASTDREGPEAFF.

The table lists this clonotype with many counts. The gene calls are TRBV4-2 and TRBJ1-5; the match to TRBD1 covers 7 bases. CDR1 is LGHNA and CDR2 is YNFKEQ in the germline V gene. The ends lost 0 bases at V and 3 bases at J; junction bases unmatched: 5. The CDR3 length is 16 residues. CDR3 amino acids: CASSQDRDSYNQPQHF. The CDR3 nucleotides read TGTGCCAGCAGCCAAGATCGGGACAGCTACAATCAGCCCCAGCATTTT.

This clonotype was detected many times. This chain uses TRBV6-6 with TRBJ2-1; D unresolved. The germline CDR1 and CDR2 sequences are MNHNY and SVGAGI (reference sequence). This CDR3 is built from 13 residues. V lost 0 bases, J lost 8 bases, and 8 bases lay in between. The CDR3 sequence is CASSYSRVYEQFF. CDR3 in DNA: TGTGCCAGCAGTTACTCGAGAGTTTATGAGCAGTTCTTC.

In its sample, this clonotype was seen many times. This chain joins TRBV5-1 and TRBJ2-2; D gene ambiguous. CDR3 length equals 14 residues. Deletions cut 4 bases from V and 2 bases from J, with 9 bases between. Germline lookup yields CDR1 SGHRS and CDR2 YFSETQ. Here the CDR3 reads CASSLDGNTGELFF. Here the CDR3 DNA reads TGCGCCAGCAGCCTGGACGGAAACACCGGGGAGCTGTTTTTT.

This clonotype was counted at least ten times. The genes are TRBV28 and TRBJ1-2; TRBD1 aligns across 10 bases. CDR3 length: 14 residues. Trimming cost V 4 bases and J 5 bases; bases outside gene matches: 4. The germline V gene encodes CDR1 MDHEN and CDR2 SYDVKM. The CDR3 DNA follows: TGTGCCAGCAGTTGGGACAGGGGAAAATATGGCTACACCTTC. Its translation is CASSWDRGKYGYTF.

This clonotype was recorded at least ten times. This rearrangement joins TRBV5-1 to TRBJ1-1, with D unclear. The CDR3 length is 13 residues. Germline CDR1 reads SGHRS; CDR2 reads YFSETQ. Deletions cut 0 bases from V and 11 bases from J, with 14 bases between. DNA for the CDR3: TGCGCCAGCAGCTTGGATGGCAGTACTTACGCTTTCTTT. As protein: CASSLDGSTYAFF.

Comment on this clonotype: It may be a read error: a sequence one base away is much more abundant. CDR3 in DNA: TGCGCCAGCAGCCAAGCGGGGGGCTGGGTTTATGAGCAGTTCTTC. Amino acids: CASSQAGGWVYEQFF. The rearrangement uses TRBV4-1 and TRBJ2-1; D is possibly TRBD2 (7 bases). From germline, CDR1 is MGHRA and CDR2 YSYEKL. Trimming left V 1 base short and J 8 bases short, with 15 bases between. The CDR3 extends over 15 amino acids.

This clonotype was detected ten times or more. The CDR3: CSASNGGGDQPQHF. In DNA, the CDR3 is TGCAGTGCTAGTAACGGAGGGGGCGATCAGCCCCAGCATTTT. This chain links TRBV20-1 with TRBJ1-5; 7 bases match TRBD1. V lost 3 bases and J lost 5; bases outside the gene matches: 7. The germline V gene encodes CDR1 DFQATT and CDR2 SNEGSKA (reference sequence). The CDR3 spans 14 residues.

This clonotype showed up many times. The J gene is TRBJ2-1, the V gene TRBV12-3 or TRBV12-4, with TRBD1 matching over 12 bases. The V and J ends lost 5 bases and 0 bases, in that order; junction bases with no gene match: 17. This CDR3 contains 21 residues. CDR3 sequence reads: CASSPGGTGGLGRVSYNEQFF. As DNA, the CDR3 is TGTGCCAGCAGTCCGGGCGGGACAGGGGGCTTGGGGAGGGTCTCCTACAATGAGCAGTTCTTC.